The present T cell receptor beta chain was sequenced within a study of blood T cell repertoires in COVID-19 (dated by TCRdb to about 2020). Regarding the study in general: The collaborator samples originated in the United States, Italy and Spain and spanned the acute and convalescent phases of COVID-19. The material from the prospective study consisted of cDNA or gDNA derived from T cells, B-cell-depleted T cells, or PBMCs. Subjects who had been exposed to COVID-19, were actively infected with it, or had recovered from it provided the deeply sampled blood TCRbeta repertoires that made up the dataset. Where available, HLA class I and class II types were taken from metadata supplied by the sample provider and were not determined by assay-based typing. The repertoires were made available in a free public database intended to serve as a resource for research on the immune response to SARS-CoV-2. The samples were drawn from two sources: the first 160 participants of the ongoing ImmuneRACE study, and 1,200 or so subjects contributed by 6 global collaborators. Nearly every sample came with metadata listing a de-identified subject ID, COVID-19 status, age in years and sex. General study outcomes and caveats: Clinical and demographic metadata were provided uncurated, with the amount varying by source and participant.

Ends trimmed: V by 8 bases, J by 8 bases; bases unmatched to a gene: 8. Reading the germline V gene gives CDR1 SGHRS and CDR2 YFSETQ. From the cysteine through the phenylalanine, the CDR3 covers 13 amino acids. The entry retains the CDR3 DNA only, 39 bases that are in frame from base 1. TCRbeta CDR3 regions were amplified from genomic DNA by means of the immunoSEQ Assay, a bias-controlled multiplex PCR. As for how the authors treated the data: The number of nucleated cells in each sample was estimated by amplification of reference gene primers within the assay. To quantify the absolute abundance of each unique TCRbeta CDR3 rearrangement, sequence reads were collapsed and filtered. For each sample, productive Simpson clonality was calculated as the square root of Simpson's diversity index over productive rearrangements. What TCRdb holds here is the immuneACCESS table cut down to in-frame rearrangements. Part of the clones is not present; checked against another copy, under half of the missing clones reflect an unresolved V gene, and the others are unexplained. V, J and clone size are taken as reported in that table, and D and trimming were inferred from the DNA itself. In this sample the table shows about 210,000 clones, just under 85% of which occur a single time. 7.6% of the sample is taken by the ten largest.

In this sample, this clone turned up a few times. It has no known antigen specificity. No base quality values were provided; no much bigger clone lies one nucleotide off. The collaborating institutions used their own protocols to collect whole blood in K2EDTA tubes. For TCRbeta analysis, collaborator samples were shipped as frozen whole blood, as isolated PBMCs, or as DNA extracted from either sample type. The sequence came from a woman aged 45 to 65 with active or convalescent COVID-19. The sample consisted of peripheral blood. This sequence uses TRBV5-1 and TRBJ1-4; the central 8 bases match TRBD1. The base sequence is TGCGCCAGTAAAATGACAGGGGACGAAAAACTGTTTTTT. Its coded protein is CASKMTGDEKLFF.